This T cell receptor (beta chain) was recorded in a study of cytomegalovirus exposure and HLA in healthy donors. Study-level points and caveats: Apparent HLA restriction characterized most CMV-associated TCR beta chains in a later analysis. Reported results showed that the classifier diagnosed cytomegalovirus status with high specificity and sensitivity.

Germline V gives CDR1 SGHVS, CDR2 FQNEAQ. Trimming shortened V by 8 bases and J by 4 bases, and 11 bases separated the two germline ends. The CDR3 has 12 amino acids. Worth noting for this clone: The target antigen is unknown.

The PCR ran on 60 Vbeta and 13 Jbeta primers. The repertoire was sequenced with immunoSEQ multiplex PCR; TCRdb's copy has only in-frame clones and lacks some. The sample contains approximately 120,000 clones, about 82% of which appear only once. J is TRBJ2-5 and V is TRBV7-8; D uncertain. The TCR comes from a man aged 50 or older in good health and CMV-seronegative. Sequenced material: PBMCs. CDR3 residues: CASAHRSETQYF. CDR3 DNA: TGTGCCAGCGCTCATCGGTCAGAGACCCAGTACTTC.